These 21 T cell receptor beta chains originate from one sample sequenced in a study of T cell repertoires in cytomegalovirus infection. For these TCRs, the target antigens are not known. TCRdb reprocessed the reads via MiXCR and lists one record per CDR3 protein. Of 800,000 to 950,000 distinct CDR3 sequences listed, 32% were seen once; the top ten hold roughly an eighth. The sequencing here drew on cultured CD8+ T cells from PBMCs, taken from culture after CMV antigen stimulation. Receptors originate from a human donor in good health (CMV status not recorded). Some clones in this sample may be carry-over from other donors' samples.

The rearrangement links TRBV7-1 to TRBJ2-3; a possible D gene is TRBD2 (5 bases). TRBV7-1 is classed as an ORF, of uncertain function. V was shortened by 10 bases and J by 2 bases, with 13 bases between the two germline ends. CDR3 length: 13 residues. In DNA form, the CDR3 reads TGTGCCACCGAGGCGGAGGCCACAGATACGCAGTATTTT. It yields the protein CATEAEATDTQYF.

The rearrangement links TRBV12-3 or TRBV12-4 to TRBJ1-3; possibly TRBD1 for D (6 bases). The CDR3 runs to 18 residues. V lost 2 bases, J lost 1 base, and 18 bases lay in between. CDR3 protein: CASSLRRDRTGSGNTIYF. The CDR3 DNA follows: TGTGCCAGCAGTTTACGTCGTGACAGGACCGGGTCTGGAAACACCATATATTTT.

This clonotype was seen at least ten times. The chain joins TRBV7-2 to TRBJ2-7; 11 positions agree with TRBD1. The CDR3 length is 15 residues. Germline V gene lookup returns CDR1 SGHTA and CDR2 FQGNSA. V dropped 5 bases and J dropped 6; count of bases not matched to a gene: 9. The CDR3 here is CASSDWGQGVIEQYF. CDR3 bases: TGTGCCAGCAGCGACTGGGGACAGGGGGTTATCGAGCAGTACTTC.

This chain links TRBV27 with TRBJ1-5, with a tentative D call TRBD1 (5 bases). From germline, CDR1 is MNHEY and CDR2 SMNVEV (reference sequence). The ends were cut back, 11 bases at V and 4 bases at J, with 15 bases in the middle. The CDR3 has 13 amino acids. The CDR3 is CAAGERANQPQHF. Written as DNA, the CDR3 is TGTGCCGCGGGGGAGCGCGCGAATCAGCCCCAGCATTTT.

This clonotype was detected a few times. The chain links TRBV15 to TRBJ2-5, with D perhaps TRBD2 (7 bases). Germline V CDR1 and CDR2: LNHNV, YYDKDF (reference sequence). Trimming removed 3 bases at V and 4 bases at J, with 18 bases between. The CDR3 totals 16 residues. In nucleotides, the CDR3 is TGTGCCACCAGCAGCGTACAGGGAGGGAGCAGAGAGACCCAGTACTTC. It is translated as CATSSVQGGSRETQYF.

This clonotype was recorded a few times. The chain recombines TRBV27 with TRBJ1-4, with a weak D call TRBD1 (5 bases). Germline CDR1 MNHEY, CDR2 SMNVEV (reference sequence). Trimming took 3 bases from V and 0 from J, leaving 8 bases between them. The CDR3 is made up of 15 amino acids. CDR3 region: CASSFQQATNEKLFF. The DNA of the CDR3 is TGTGCCAGCAGTTTTCAACAGGCAACTAATGAAAAACTGTTTTTT.

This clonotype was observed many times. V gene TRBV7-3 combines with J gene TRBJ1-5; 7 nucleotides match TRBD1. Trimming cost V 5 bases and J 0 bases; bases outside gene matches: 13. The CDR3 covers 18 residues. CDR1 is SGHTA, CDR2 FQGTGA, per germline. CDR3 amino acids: CASSETVTGQNSNQPQHF. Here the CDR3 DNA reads TGTGCCAGCAGCGAAACGGTGACGGGACAGAATAGCAATCAGCCCCAGCATTTT.

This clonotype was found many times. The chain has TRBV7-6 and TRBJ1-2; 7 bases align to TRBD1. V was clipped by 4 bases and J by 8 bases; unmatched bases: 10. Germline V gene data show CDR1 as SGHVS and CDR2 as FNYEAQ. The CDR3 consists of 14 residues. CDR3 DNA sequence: TGTGCCAGCAGCTCTTCTGACAGGGAGTGGGGCTACACCTTC. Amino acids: CASSSSDREWGYTF.

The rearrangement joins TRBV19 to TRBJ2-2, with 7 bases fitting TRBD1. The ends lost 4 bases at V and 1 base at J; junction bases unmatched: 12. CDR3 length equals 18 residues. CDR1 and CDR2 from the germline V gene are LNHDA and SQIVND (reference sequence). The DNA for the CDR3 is TGTGCCAGTAGTACCCCCCGATTGGACAGGAGGAACACCGGGGAGCTGTTTTTT. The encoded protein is CASSTPRLDRRNTGELFF.

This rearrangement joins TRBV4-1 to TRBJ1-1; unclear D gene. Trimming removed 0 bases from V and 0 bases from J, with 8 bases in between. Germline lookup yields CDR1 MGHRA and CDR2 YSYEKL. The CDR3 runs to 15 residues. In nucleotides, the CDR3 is TGCGCCAGCAGCCAAGAAGGACGGCTGAACACTGAAGCTTTCTTT. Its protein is CASSQEGRLNTEAFF.

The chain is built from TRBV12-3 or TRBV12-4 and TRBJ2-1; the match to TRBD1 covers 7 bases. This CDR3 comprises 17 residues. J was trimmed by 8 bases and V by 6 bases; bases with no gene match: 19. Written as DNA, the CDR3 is TGTGCCAGCAGCCCCTCCCCCGGGACAGAACGTGTCTATGAGCAGTTCTTC. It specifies CASSPSPGTERVYEQFF.

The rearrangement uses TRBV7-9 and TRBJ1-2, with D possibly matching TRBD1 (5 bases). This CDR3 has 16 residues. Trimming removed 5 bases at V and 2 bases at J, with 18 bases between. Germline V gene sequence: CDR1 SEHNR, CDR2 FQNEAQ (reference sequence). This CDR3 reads CASSPRAGVRNYGYTF. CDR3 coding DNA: TGTGCCAGCAGCCCCCGTGCGGGGGTCAGGAACTATGGCTACACCTTC. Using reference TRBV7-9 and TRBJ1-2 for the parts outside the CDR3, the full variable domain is DTGVSQNPRHKITKRGQNVTFRCDPISEHNRLYWYRQTLGQGPEFLTYFQNEAQLEKSRLLSDRFSAERPKGSFSTLEIQRTEQGDSAMYLCASSPRAGVRNYGYTFGSGTRLTVV.

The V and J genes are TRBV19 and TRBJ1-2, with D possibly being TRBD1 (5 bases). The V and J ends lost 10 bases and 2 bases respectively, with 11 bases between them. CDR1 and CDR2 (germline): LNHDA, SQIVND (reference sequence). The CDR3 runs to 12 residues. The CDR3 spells CAMYRFNYGYTF. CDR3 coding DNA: TGTGCCATGTACAGGTTCAACTATGGCTACACCTTC.

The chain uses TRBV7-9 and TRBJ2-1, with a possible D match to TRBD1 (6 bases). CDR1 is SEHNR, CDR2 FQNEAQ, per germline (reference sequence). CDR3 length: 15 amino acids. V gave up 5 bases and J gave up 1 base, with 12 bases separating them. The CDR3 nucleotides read TGTGCCAGCAGCCCTCCCGACAGGTCCTACAATGAGCAGTTCTTC. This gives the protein CASSPPDRSYNEQFF.

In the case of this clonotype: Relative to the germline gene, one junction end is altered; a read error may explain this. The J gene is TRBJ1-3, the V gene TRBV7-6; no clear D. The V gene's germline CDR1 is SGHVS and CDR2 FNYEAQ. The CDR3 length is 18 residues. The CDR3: CARSLVFAAGPKGNTIYF. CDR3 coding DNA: TGTGCCAGGAGCTTAGTGTTCGCCGCGGGCCCGAAGGGAAACACCATATATTTT.

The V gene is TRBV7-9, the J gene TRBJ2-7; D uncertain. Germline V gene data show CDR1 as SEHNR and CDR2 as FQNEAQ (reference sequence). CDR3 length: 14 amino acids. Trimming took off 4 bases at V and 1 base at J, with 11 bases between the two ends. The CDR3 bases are TGTGCCAGCAGCTCACCCTCCAGTTCCTACGAGCAGTACTTC. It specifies CASSSPSSSYEQYF.

The CDR3 DNA sequence: TGTGCCAGCAGTTTCAGGAAATTCTACGAGCAGTACGTC. Its translation: CASSFRKFYEQYV. J is TRBJ2-7 and V is TRBV6-2 or TRBV6-3; D remains ambiguous. Deletions cut 4 bases from V and 3 bases from J, with 10 bases between. The CDR3 extends over 13 amino acids. Germline values: CDR1 MNHEY, CDR2 SVGEGT.

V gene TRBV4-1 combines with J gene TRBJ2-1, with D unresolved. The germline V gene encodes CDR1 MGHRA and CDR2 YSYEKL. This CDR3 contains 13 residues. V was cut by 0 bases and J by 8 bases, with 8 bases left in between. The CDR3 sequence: CASSQDHQDEQFF. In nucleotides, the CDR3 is TGCGCCAGCAGCCAAGATCACCAGGATGAGCAGTTCTTC.

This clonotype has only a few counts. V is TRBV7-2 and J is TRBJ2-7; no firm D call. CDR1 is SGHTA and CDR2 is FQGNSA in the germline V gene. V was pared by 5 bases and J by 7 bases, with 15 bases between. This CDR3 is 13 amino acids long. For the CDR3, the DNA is TGTGCCAGCAGCCGTTTTCCTGCTCGGGAGCAGTACTTC. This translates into CASSRFPAREQYF.

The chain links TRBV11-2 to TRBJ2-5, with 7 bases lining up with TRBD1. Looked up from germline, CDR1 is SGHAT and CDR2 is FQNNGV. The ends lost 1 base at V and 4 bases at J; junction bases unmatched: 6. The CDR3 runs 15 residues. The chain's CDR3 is CASSLGYRGRETQYF. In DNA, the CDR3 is TGTGCCAGCAGCTTAGGATACAGGGGCCGAGAGACCCAGTACTTC.

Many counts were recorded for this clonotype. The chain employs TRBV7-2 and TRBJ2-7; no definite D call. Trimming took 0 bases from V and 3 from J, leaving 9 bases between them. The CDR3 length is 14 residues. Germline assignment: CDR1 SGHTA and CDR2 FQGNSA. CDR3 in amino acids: CASSLAAPYYEQYV. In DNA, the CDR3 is TGTGCCAGCAGCTTAGCGGCACCCTACTACGAGCAGTACGTC.